Presented here are 25 T cell receptor beta chains from one specimen sequenced in a study of T cells in Graves' hyperthyroidism and ophthalmopathy. Researchers amplified the TCR beta CDR3 regions from RNA transcripts. Carried out on the TCR CDR3, a first-round RT-PCR used the HTBI primer set. TCRdb re-called the multiplex PCR reads with MiXCR, one entry per CDR3 protein. The data show hundreds of thousands of distinct CDR3 sequences, 14% to 15% seen once. The specimen sequenced was blood. The receptor set was obtained from a woman in her thirties or forties with Graves' ophthalmopathy.

This clonotype occurred many times. A read error may explain this, as a much larger clone is one base away. The rearrangement uses TRBV12-3 or TRBV12-4 and TRBJ2-5; 10 bases match TRBD2. V was clipped by 4 bases and J by 4 bases; unmatched bases: 0. The CDR3 length is 13 residues. The CDR3 protein is CASSSSGRETQYF. CDR3 in DNA: TGTGCCAGCAGTTCTAGCGGGAGAGAGACCCAGTACTTC.

At least ten counts were recorded for this clonotype. The chain couples TRBV12-3 or TRBV12-4 to TRBJ1-2, with D perhaps TRBD1 (6 bases). V was cut by 5 bases and J by 4 bases, with 17 bases left in between. The CDR3 has 15 amino acids. The CDR3 here is CASSTFLTGIYGYTF. The CDR3 DNA sequence: TGTGCCAGCAGTACCTTTTTGACAGGTATCTATGGCTACACCTTC.

This clonotype was found many times. The chain employs TRBV16 and TRBJ2-7; 12 positions match TRBD2. The CDR3 totals 16 residues. CDR1 is KGHSY, CDR2 FQNENV, per germline. Losses at the gene ends were 4 bases for V and 7 bases for J; bases not matched to a gene: 11. The DNA of the CDR3 is TGTGCCAGCAGCCCCCTAGCGGGAGGGCCGTTAGAGGAGCAGTACTTC. It specifies CASSPLAGGPLEEQYF.

The CDR3 loop is CSARVTGLAGIYEQYF. The CDR3, as DNA: TGCAGTGCTAGAGTGACGGGACTAGCGGGAATCTACGAGCAGTACTTC. This chain links TRBV20-1 with TRBJ2-7; TRBD2 matches at 13 bases. The CDR3 is made up of 16 amino acids. V shed 1 base, J shed 3 bases, and the junction held 6 bases outside the gene matches. From germline, CDR1 is DFQATT and CDR2 SNEGSKA (reference sequence).

The chain joins TRBV29-1 to TRBJ1-2; tentatively, D is TRBD1 (5 bases). This CDR3 region has 16 residues. The germline V and J ends were trimmed by 4 bases and 1 base, with 19 bases remaining between them. Per the germline V gene, CDR1 is SQVTM and CDR2 is ANQGSEA. The CDR3 DNA reads as TGCAGCGTTGTAGGTCCCCGGGGGGGTAGTAACTATGGCTACACCTTC. It specifies CSVVGPRGGSNYGYTF.

V gene TRBV27 combines with J gene TRBJ1-5; tentative D call: TRBD1 (6 bases). Per the germline V gene, CDR1 is MNHEY and CDR2 is SMNVEV (reference sequence). Trimming left V 5 bases short and J 0 bases short, with 20 bases between. The CDR3 extends over 18 amino acids. CDR3 loop: CASSPYQLTGYSNQPQHF. Here the CDR3 DNA reads TGTGCCAGCAGTCCCTACCAACTGACAGGTTATAGCAATCAGCCCCAGCATTTT.

In its sample, this clonotype was seen many times. This chain links TRBV20-1 with TRBJ2-5, with D tentatively TRBD2 (7 bases). The CDR3 consists of 13 residues. Trimming stripped 3 bases from V and 2 bases from J, with 10 bases between. The germline V gene encodes CDR1 DFQATT and CDR2 SNEGSKA (reference sequence). CDR3 nucleotide sequence: TGCAGTGCTAGGGGGGGGCCACAAGAGACCCAGTACTTC. This encodes CSARGGPQETQYF.

This clonotype was counted only a few times. The V gene is TRBV29-1, the J gene TRBJ2-5; D is possibly TRBD2 (6 bases). Germline CDR1 and CDR2: SQVTM and ANQGSEA. The CDR3 covers 15 residues. Trimming left V 2 bases short and J 4 bases short, with 17 bases between. In DNA, the CDR3 is TGCAGCGTTGAACCGACGTCGATGGAGGGAGAGACCCAGTACTTC. Protein: CSVEPTSMEGETQYF.

At least ten counts were recorded for this clonotype. The rearrangement uses TRBV7-3 and TRBJ2-7, with 7 bases identical to TRBD1. The CDR3 is 15 residues long. Germline lookup yields CDR1 SGHTA and CDR2 FQGTGA. After removal of 5 bases from V and 3 bases from J, the junction contained 10 bases not matched to a gene. The CDR3 coding sequence is TGTGCCAGCAGCCCCGCCGGGACAGCAGACTACGAGCAGTACTTC. This encodes CASSPAGTADYEQYF.

A few counts support this clonotype. The rearrangement uses TRBV30 and TRBJ1-1; maybe TRBD1 (6 bases). Germline loops: CDR1 GTSNPN, CDR2 SVGIG (reference sequence). V lost 2 bases and J lost 1, with 11 bases in between. The CDR3 sequence is 14 residues long. CDR3 coding DNA: TGTGCCTGGAGTCTAGTGGGGGCGAACACTGAAGCTTTCTTT. Its translation: CAWSLVGANTEAFF.

J is TRBJ1-1 and V is TRBV28, with 8 bases that match TRBD1. The CDR3 sequence is 15 residues long. V lost 3 bases to trimming and J lost 1 base; unmatched junction nucleotides: 4. Per germline, CDR1 MDHEN and CDR2 SYDVKM. The CDR3 sequence: CASSLPTGGNTEAFF. CDR3 DNA: TGTGCCAGCAGTTTGCCCACAGGGGGGAACACTGAAGCTTTCTTT.

The chain combines TRBV18 with TRBJ1-6; TRBD1 might be the D (5 bases). Germline V lookup: CDR1 KGHSH, CDR2 LQKENI. Deletions cut 1 base from V and 8 bases from J, with 9 bases between. The CDR3 covers 14 residues. The CDR3 loop reads CASSPREGDSPLHF. The CDR3 region has the DNA TGTGCCAGCTCACCACGGGAAGGGGATTCACCCCTCCACTTT.

This clonotype has ten or more counts. The J gene is TRBJ2-7, the V gene TRBV28; D not resolved. Germline CDR1 MDHEN, CDR2 SYDVKM. The CDR3 length is 14 residues. V lost 10 bases and J 3 bases, leaving 19 bases between the germline ends. CDR3 bases: TGTGCCATACGCCCCGGGTCCACCCTCTACGAGCAGTACTTC. It encodes CAIRPGSTLYEQYF.

A few counts support this clonotype. The V gene is TRBV10-3, the J gene TRBJ1-1, with unresolved D. Deletions cut 3 bases from V and 6 bases from J, with 14 bases between. CDR1 ENHRY and CDR2 SYGVKD come from the germline V gene. The CDR3 sequence is 14 residues long. The CDR3 DNA follows: TGTGCCATCAGTGAAACGGTCGGAATATCTGAAGCTTTCTTT. Its translation is CAISETVGISEAFF.

This clonotype has ten or more counts. The chain is built from TRBV15 and TRBJ2-7; D may correspond to TRBD1 or TRBD2 (6 bases each). The CDR3 length is 15 residues. V shed 5 bases and J shed 3 bases, with 17 bases lying between them. The V gene's germline CDR1 is LNHNV and CDR2 YYDKDF (reference sequence). The CDR3 protein is CATSEGSGAGYEQYF. CDR3 coding DNA: TGTGCCACCAGCGAGGGTTCGGGGGCAGGCTACGAGCAGTACTTC.

This clonotype was recorded at least ten times. This chain uses TRBV28 with TRBJ2-2; 8 bases are shared with TRBD2. The CDR3 covers 13 residues. CDR1 is MDHEN, CDR2 SYDVKM, per germline. V shed 8 bases, J shed 3 bases, and the junction held 2 bases outside the gene matches. Here the CDR3 DNA reads TGTGCCAGCCTGCGGGAGGACACCGGGGAGCTGTTTTTT. Protein: CASLREDTGELFF. Using reference TRBV28 and TRBJ2-2 for the parts outside the CDR3, the full variable domain is DVKVTQSSRYLVKRTGEKVFLECVQDMDHENMFWYRQDPGLGLRLIYFSYDVKMKEKGDIPEGYSVSREKKERFSLILESASTNQTSMYLCASLREDTGELFFGEGSRLTVL.

This clonotype came up many times. The rearrangement joins TRBV30 to TRBJ2-2, with 9 positions matching TRBD2. Germline CDR1 reads GTSNPN; CDR2 reads SVGIG (reference sequence). This CDR3 is 15 amino acids long. V gave up 3 bases and J gave up 5 bases; unmatched junction bases: 7. CDR3 sequence: CAWRGLAGSTGELFF. As DNA, the CDR3 is TGTGCCTGGAGGGGCCTAGCGGGATCGACCGGGGAGCTGTTTTTT.

This clonotype turned up a few times. The junction and the germline gene differ at one end; a read error may be behind it. This chain links TRBV5-1 with TRBJ1-1; TRBD1 agrees at 11 bases. Germline CDR1 SGHRS, CDR2 YFSETQ. CDR3 length equals 14 residues. In nucleotides, the CDR3 is TGCGCCAGCAGCTTACGGACAGGGGGCACTGAAGCTTCCTTT. This translates into CASSLRTGGTEASF.

V usage is TRBV6-1 and J usage is TRBJ1-2; D uncertain. Germline V gives CDR1 MNHNS, CDR2 SASEGT. The CDR3 runs to 15 residues. Trimming cost V 5 bases and J 0 bases, with 13 bases left between them. The CDR3 region has the DNA TGTGCCAGCAGTCTCCGACGGACGTCTAACTATGGCTACACCTTC. This encodes CASSLRRTSNYGYTF.

The chain couples TRBV11-2 to TRBJ2-3; D is uncertain. Germline V gives CDR1 SGHAT, CDR2 FQNNGV. The CDR3 has 14 amino acids. The ends were cut back, 0 bases at V and 0 bases at J, with 4 bases in the middle. For the CDR3, the DNA is TGTGCCAGCAGCTTAGATGGGAGCACAGATACGCAGTATTTT. Translation gives CASSLDGSTDTQYF.

This clonotype has ten or more counts. The V call is TRBV6-2 or TRBV6-3, the J call TRBJ1-1; D is unclear. CDR1 is MNHEY, CDR2 SVGEGT, per germline. The V end lost 5 bases, the J end lost 11 bases, and 12 bases lay between the germline ends. CDR3 size: 11 residues. The CDR3 nucleotides are TGTGCCAGCAGTCTCGGGGTCGGGGCTTTCTTT. Its protein product is CASSLGVGAFF.

In its sample, this clonotype was seen many times. The gene calls are TRBV20-1 and TRBJ1-2, with a possible D match to TRBD1 (6 bases). Germline CDR1 reads DFQATT; CDR2 reads SNEGSKA (reference sequence). This CDR3 is built from 13 residues. V dropped 4 bases and J dropped 2 bases, with 11 bases sitting between them. The CDR3 DNA is TGCAGTGCTAAGGGACAACCCAACTATGGCTACACCTTC. Translated, it gives CSAKGQPNYGYTF.

The genes are TRBV12-3 or TRBV12-4 and TRBJ2-1; TRBD2 matches at 13 bases. The CDR3 has 15 residues. The V gene end was trimmed by 6 bases and the J gene end by 8 bases; junction bases not matched to a gene: 7. CDR3 sequence: CASRKLAGGVDEQFF. In nucleotides, the CDR3 is TGTGCCAGCAGAAAACTAGCGGGAGGGGTTGATGAGCAGTTCTTC.

The rearrangement joins TRBV27 to TRBJ2-7; possible D gene TRBD2, 6 bases. Germline V gene sequence: CDR1 MNHEY, CDR2 SMNVEV (reference sequence). V dropped 9 bases and J dropped 0 bases, with 15 bases sitting between them. This CDR3 spans 14 amino acids. The CDR3 DNA reads TGTGCCAGTCGGGGGTCTAGCGACTCCTACGAGCAGTACTTC. This gives the protein CASRGSSDSYEQYF.

This clonotype was counted at least ten times. The chain joins TRBV12-3 or TRBV12-4 to TRBJ2-5; the match to TRBD1 covers 8 bases. The CDR3 totals 15 residues. V gave up 3 bases and J gave up 7 bases; unmatched junction bases: 10. CDR3 sequence reads: CASSFSRGQVGTQYF. CDR3 bases: TGTGCCAGCAGTTTTTCCAGGGGGCAAGTCGGGACCCAGTACTTC.